This T cell receptor (beta chain) was identified during a study of T cell repertoires in cytomegalovirus infection. Per the germline V gene, CDR1 is LNHDA and CDR2 is SQIVND (reference sequence). Trimming cost V 7 bases and J 8 bases, with 17 bases left between them. The CDR3 totals 13 residues. TCRdb passed the reads through MiXCR, listing each CDR3 protein once. This table holds 150,000 to 200,000 distinct CDR3 sequences, about 28% found once. The chain is built from TRBV19 and TRBJ1-2; D gene uncertain. Sequencing was carried out using PBMCs. The sequence was collected from a human donor in good health (CMV status not recorded). Some clones in this sample may be carry-over from other donors' samples. The DNA for the CDR3 is TGTGCCAGTACCCCAGTCCCGGCTGGGGGCTACACCTTC. This codes for CASTPVPAGGYTF.